This T cell receptor (beta chain) was sequenced during a study of T-cell memory formation after mild COVID-19. The study's findings and limits: Researchers report contracting CD4+ clones mostly in CM and EM, with CD8+ clones in EMRA.

Constant-segment primers were used for 5'RACE, and the resulting TCR alpha and TCR beta cDNA libraries carried sample barcodes and UMIs. MiXCR, run by TCRdb on the 5' RACE reads, gives a single entry per CDR3 protein. The sample carries about 340,000 distinct CDR3 sequences, around a fifth recorded once. V was clipped by 4 bases and J by 0 bases; unmatched bases: 14. CDR1 SQVTM and CDR2 ANQGSEA come from the germline V gene. The CDR3 is 19 amino acids. This clonotype was detected a few times. Its target is not known. This TCR came from an adult woman who had mild COVID-19 (a few samples of this study predate the infection). Cell type and time point are not known. The sample taken for sequencing was PBMCs or a T cell subset sorted from them (not recorded which). The V call is TRBV29-1, the J call TRBJ2-4; 11 bases map to TRBD2. The CDR3 DNA reads as TGCAGCGTTGTCCGACAGGGGACTAGCGGCGGAGGAGCCAAAAACATTCAGTACTTC. It yields the protein CSVVRQGTSGGGAKNIQYF.